This T cell receptor beta chain was retrieved from a study of cytomegalovirus exposure and HLA in healthy donors. Study-wide points: Analyzed later, most CMV-associated TCR beta chains appeared HLA-restricted. Association of roughly 18,000 TCR beta sequences with HLA alleles was found at 0.05 false discovery rate in a later analysis. A prior analysis recorded that most TCR beta V segments were productive about 87% or about 30% of the time.

Primers for the PCR totalled 60 Vbeta and 13 Jbeta. TCRdb keeps only in-frame clones here, not all; method: immunoSEQ multiplex PCR. The sample consists of 150,000 or so clones, around 82% of them appearing once. The germline gives CDR1 LGHNA, CDR2 YNFKEQ. Trimming stripped 3 bases from V and 0 bases from J, with 12 bases between. The CDR3 totals 17 residues. About this clone: What it recognizes is unknown.

This chain links TRBV4-2 with TRBJ1-6; D gene unclear. Sample: PBMCs. This clonotype was obtained from a man between 50 and 59 years old in good health and CMV-seronegative. CDR3 in amino acids: CASSQELQSSYNSPLHF. For the CDR3, the DNA is TGTGCCAGCAGCCAGGAGCTTCAGAGCTCCTATAATTCACCCCTCCACTTT.